A selection of T cell receptor beta chains follows, all from one sample in a study of graft-versus-host responses after intestinal transplantation. The method was immunoSEQ multiplex PCR; TCRdb's version includes in-frame clones alone and lacks a portion of them. The table lists over 100,000 clones, approximately 96% of them singletons. No antigen is known for these receptors. This sample comprised unstimulated CD8+ T cells sorted from spleen or lymph node cells, obtained before intestinal transplant. The receptors were sampled from a human donor who received an intestinal transplant. Each CDR3 is given with its conserved first and last residue. The order of the fields is CDR3 length, J gene, V gene, D gene, clone size, CDR3 DNA, CDR3 protein. A D gene is named only where the DNA matches it firmly. Clone size is given for some rows only: seen once, a few or many times, or a class if the clone is expanded.

>16|TRBJ1-1|TRBV27|TRBD1|once
TGTGCCAGCAGTCCCACCAGGGGGGCCCTGAGCACTGAAGCTTTCTTT
CASSPTRGALSTEAFF
>14|TRBJ1-1|TRBV9|TRBD1|-
TGTGCCAGCAGCCCTGGGGGGACAGGCACTGAAGCTTTCTTT
CASSPGGTGTEAFF
>13|TRBJ2-7|TRBV29-1|-|-
TGCAGCGTTGAGGGGAAGGCTTCCTACGAGCAGTACTTC
CSVEGKASYEQYF
>15|TRBJ2-1|TRBV27|-|-
TGTGCCAGCAGTTCCCGGGGGGCGGCTTACAATGAGCAGTTCTTC
CASSSRGAAYNEQFF
>14|TRBJ2-6|TRBV9|-|-
TGTGCCAGCAGCGCCAACTCTGGGGCCAACGTCCTGACTTTC
CASSANSGANVLTF
>13|TRBJ2-7|TRBV10-3|TRBD1|-
TGTGCCATCAGTGAGGACAGGGCAAACGAGCAGTACTTC
CAISEDRANEQYF
>14|TRBJ2-4|TRBV27|TRBD2|-
TGTGCCAGCAGCCAAGCGGGGACGGGGGACATTCAGTACTTC
CASSQAGTGDIQYF
>13|TRBJ2-5|TRBV7-6|-|-
TGTGCCAGCAGCCCCCGGGATCAAGAGACCCAGTACTTC
CASSPRDQETQYF
>14|TRBJ1-5|TRBV28|TRBD1|-
TGTGCCACCAGCAAGGGACAGCTTAATCAGCCCCAGCATTTT
CATSKGQLNQPQHF
>13|TRBJ2-1|TRBV2|-|-
TGTGCCAGCGTAGGCCCCTCCTACAATGAGCAGTTCTTC
CASVGPSYNEQFF
>12|TRBJ1-1|TRBV27|-|-
TGTGCCAGCAAGGGGCCGCGCACTGAAGCTTTCTTT
CASKGPRTEAFF
>15|TRBJ1-1|TRBV9|TRBD1|-
TGTGCCAGCAGCGGCCGGGACAGTGGGAACACTGAAGCTTTCTTT
CASSGRDSGNTEAFF
>14|TRBJ2-6|TRBV11-2|-|-
TGTGCCAGCAGCTCACTTTCCGGGGCCAACGTCCTGACTTTC
CASSSLSGANVLTF
>16|TRBJ2-3|TRBV6-6|-|once
TGTGCCAGCAGTTACGCGTCCAGCTGGGGGGCAGATACGCAGTATTTT
CASSYASSWGADTQYF
>14|TRBJ2-1|TRBV4-1|TRBD2|-
TGCGCCAGCAGCCAAGGACCCAAGGGAGGGGAGCAGTTCTTC
CASSQGPKGGEQFF
>18|TRBJ1-1|TRBV5-6|TRBD1|-
TGTGCCAGCAGCTTGGCCGGACAGGCGGTCGTGATGAACACTGAAGCTTTCTTT
CASSLAGQAVVMNTEAFF
>12|TRBJ1-4|TRBV18|-|-
TGTGCCAGCTCACCAGGGATTGAAAAACTGTTTTTT
CASSPGIEKLFF
>16|TRBJ2-7|TRBV5-1|-|-
TGCGCCAGCAGCTCTATCGGGTTTGACGGGACCTACGAGCAGTACTTC
CASSSIGFDGTYEQYF
>13|TRBJ2-7|TRBV7-9|TRBD1|-
TGTGCCAGCCGGGCCACAGGGGACGGCGAGCAGTACTTC
CASRATGDGEQYF
>13|TRBJ2-1|TRBV19|TRBD2|-
TGTGCCAGTAGTTTCGTTAGCGGGGTAGAGCAGTTCTTC
CASSFVSGVEQFF
>14|TRBJ1-1|TRBV7-3|-|-
TGTGCCAGCAGCTCAGCAGGAGGGAACACTGAAGCTTTCTTT
CASSSAGGNTEAFF
>15|TRBJ2-1|TRBV6-4|TRBD2|-
TGTGCCAGCAGTGTCGGGACTAGCGGGAAGAATGAGCAGTTCTTC
CASSVGTSGKNEQFF
>14|TRBJ1-5|TRBV9|-|-
TGTGCCAGCAGCGATGGACAGCAGGGTCAGCCCCAGCATTTT
CASSDGQQGQPQHF
>14|TRBJ2-7|TRBV4-2|TRBD2|-
TGTGCCAGCAGCCAAGGGGGAGGGTCCTACGAGCAGTACTTC
CASSQGGGSYEQYF
>14|TRBJ1-2|TRBV16|-|-
TGTGCCAGCAGCCCCAGATCGGGGGACTATGGCTACACCTTC
CASSPRSGDYGYTF
>14|TRBJ2-1|TRBV7-9|TRBD2|-
TGTGCCAGCAGCTTAGCGGGAGGGTACAATGAGCAGTTCTTC
CASSLAGGYNEQFF
>13|TRBJ1-1|TRBV5-1|TRBD1|-
TGCGCCAGCAGCACGGCAGGGGGTCCTGAAGCTTTCTTT
CASSTAGGPEAFF
>14|TRBJ1-2|TRBV27|TRBD1|-
TGTGCCAGCAGTTCTCAGGGGGAGAGGTATGGCTACACCTTC
CASSSQGERYGYTF
>15|TRBJ2-1|TRBV19|-|-
TGTGCCAGTAGAGACTGGGGAGGTTCCTACAATGAGCAGTTCTTC
CASRDWGGSYNEQFF
>15|TRBJ2-3|TRBV7-7|TRBD2|-
TGTGCCAGCAGCTTTAGCGGGAGGGCTTCGGATACGCAGTATTTT
CASSFSGRASDTQYF
>14|TRBJ2-7|TRBV7-3|TRBD1|-
TGTGCCAGCAGCTCCCTCGGACAGGGCTACGAGCAGTACTTC
CASSSLGQGYEQYF
>16|TRBJ2-2|TRBV5-4|TRBD2|-
TGTGCCAGCAGCTTCTATTCTAGCGGGAACACCGGGGAGCTGTTTTTT
CASSFYSSGNTGELFF
>17|TRBJ1-2|TRBV9|-|once
TGTGCCAGCACTCTACATGAGACCCAGGCTTCCGGCTATGGCTACACCTTC
CASTLHETQASGYGYTF
>14|TRBJ2-7|TRBV6-5|TRBD2|-
TGTGCCAGCACCGGGGTAGCGGGTCGCTACGAGCAGTACTTC
CASTGVAGRYEQYF
>14|TRBJ2-5|TRBV7-6|-|-
TGTGCCACCACCCCTGGGGCGGGCCAAGAGACCCAGTACTTC
CATTPGAGQETQYF
>16|TRBJ2-7|TRBV27|TRBD1|-
TGTGCCAGCAGCCTGACAGGGGAGTTATTCTCCTACGAGCAGTACTTC
CASSLTGELFSYEQYF
>15|TRBJ2-1|TRBV5-1|-|-
TGCGCCAGCAGCTTGGCTTTCGACAGCTACAATGAGCAGTTCTTC
CASSLAFDSYNEQFF
>15|TRBJ1-1|TRBV9|-|-
TGTGCCAGCAGCGTAACCTGGAGGGGGAACACTGAAGCTTTCTTT
CASSVTWRGNTEAFF
>15|TRBJ1-5|TRBV2|-|-
TGTGCCAGTCAAGGGAGGCAAGGTTTCAATCAGCCCCAGCATTTT
CASQGRQGFNQPQHF
>15|TRBJ2-1|TRBV27|-|-
TGTGCCAGCAGTTTCCAGGGGCCATCCTACAATGAGCAGTTCTTC
CASSFQGPSYNEQFF
>17|TRBJ2-1|TRBV28|TRBD2|-
TGTGCCAGCAGTCCTCTGGGACTAGCGGGAGGCGGGAATGAGCAGTTCTTC
CASSPLGLAGGGNEQFF
>13|TRBJ1-2|TRBV15|-|-
TGTGCCACCAGCAGAGAAACAGGGATAGGCTACACCTTC
CATSRETGIGYTF
>16|TRBJ2-7|TRBV28|-|-
TGTGCCAGCAGTCCAGGTCCCATTGGCGGAGAAAACGAGCAGTACTTC
CASSPGPIGGENEQYF
>14|TRBJ2-7|TRBV4-3|-|-
TGCGCCAGCAGCCAAGTTCCAGGGCGCTACGAGCAGTACTTC
CASSQVPGRYEQYF
>14|TRBJ1-1|TRBV9|TRBD1|-
TGTGCCAGCAGCTTGGACAGGATGAACACTGAAGCTTTCTTT
CASSLDRMNTEAFF
>17|TRBJ2-3|TRBV29-1|TRBD2|-
TGCAGCGCCACCGGGACTAGCGGGTGGGAGGCGGCAGATACGCAGTATTTT
CSATGTSGWEAADTQYF
>12|TRBJ2-3|TRBV11-2|-|-
TGTGCCAGCAGGACATTCACAGATACGCAGTATTTT
CASRTFTDTQYF
>14|TRBJ2-5|TRBV28|-|once
TGTGCCAGCAGTCCATACAACGGTGTAGAGACCCAGTACTTC
CASSPYNGVETQYF
>14|TRBJ1-1|TRBV19|-|-
TGTGCCAGTAGTATGGGGGGAATGAACACTGAAGCTTTCTTT
CASSMGGMNTEAFF
>16|TRBJ2-4|TRBV7-6|TRBD2|-
TGTGCCAGCAGCCCGACTAGCGGGAGGACATTAAACATTCAGTACTTC
CASSPTSGRTLNIQYF
>18|TRBJ2-3|TRBV27|TRBD2|-
TGTGCCAGCAGTTCATCCACTAGCGGGAGGCCTAGCACAGATACGCAGTATTTT
CASSSSTSGRPSTDTQYF
>14|TRBJ2-5|TRBV9|-|-
TGTGCCAGCAGCGTAGAGGACTTCCAAGAGACCCAGTACTTC
CASSVEDFQETQYF
>15|TRBJ1-1|TRBV5-5|-|-
TGTGCCAGCAGCTTAGCGGTTGTGGGCAGCACTGAAGCTTTCTTT
CASSLAVVGSTEAFF
>14|TRBJ1-4|TRBV4-2|-|-
TGTGCCAGCAGCTTTGACAGAAACAATGAAAAACTGTTTTTT
CASSFDRNNEKLFF